A single sample is the source of the 32 T cell receptor beta chains below, sequenced in a study of cytomegalovirus exposure and HLA in healthy donors. The PCR ran on 60 Vbeta and 13 Jbeta primers. Sequencing used immunoSEQ multiplex PCR; TCRdb keeps in-frame clones, though not all of them. The sample shows roughly 120,000 clones, about 80% of them seen only once. The sequenced sample consisted of PBMCs. All receptors come from a male donor in good health and CMV-seronegative.

The gene calls are TRBV25-1 and TRBJ2-7, with D tentatively TRBD1 (5 bases). The CDR3 covers 12 residues. In germline, CDR1 is MGHDK, CDR2 SYGVNS. Trimming pared 3 bases from V and 5 bases from J, leaving 8 bases between. As DNA, the CDR3 is TGTGCCAGCAGTGAGAAAGGGGACGAGCAGTACTTC. Encoded protein: CASSEKGDEQYF.

This rearrangement joins TRBV25-1 to TRBJ1-6; D is ambiguous. CDR3 size: 14 residues. Germline V gene sequence: CDR1 MGHDK, CDR2 SYGVNS. Trimming cost V 5 bases and J 7 bases, with 12 bases left between them. The CDR3 region has the DNA TGTGCCAGCAGTTTTACGACTTTAAATTCACCCCTCCACTTT. This codes for CASSFTTLNSPLHF. Drawing the rest from reference TRBV25-1 and TRBJ1-6, the complete variable domain is EADIYQTPRYLVIGTGKKITLECSQTMGHDKMYWYQQDPGMELHLIHYSYGVNSTEKGDLSSESTVSRIRTEHFPLTLESARPSHTSQYLCASSFTTLNSPLHFGNGTRLTVT.

This clone occurred once. The rearrangement links TRBV6-4 to TRBJ2-1, with 8 bases aligning to TRBD1. Per germline, CDR1 MRHNA and CDR2 SNTAGT. The CDR3 has 14 amino acids. Unmatched junction bases numbered 7, after V lost 4 bases and J lost 8 bases. This CDR3 is CASSAGTGHDEQFF. In DNA form, the CDR3 reads TGTGCCAGCAGTGCCGGGACAGGCCACGATGAGCAGTTCTTC.

This sequence joins TRBV6-4 and TRBJ1-2; D is perhaps TRBD1 (5 bases). Trimming shortened V by 8 bases and J by 4 bases, and 8 bases separated the two germline ends. Germline-derived CDR1 and CDR2 are MRHNA and SNTAGT. This CDR3 comprises 11 residues. DNA for the CDR3: TGTGCCAGCGGGGGGGTCTATGGCTACACCTTC. It codes for CASGGVYGYTF.

Turning to this clone: Other DNA sequences in this specimen translate into the identical CDR3. The V gene is TRBV19, the J gene TRBJ2-7, with D tentatively TRBD1 (7 bases). In germline, CDR1 is LNHDA, CDR2 SQIVND (reference sequence). The CDR3 spans 16 residues. The V and J ends lost 5 bases and 0 bases respectively, with 17 bases between them. The CDR3 DNA reads as TGTGCCAGTAGTCCGGGGCAGGGGGGAAGCTCCTACGAGCAGTACTTC. It yields the protein CASSPGQGGSSYEQYF.

The J gene is TRBJ2-5, the V gene TRBV5-1, with TRBD2 matching 7 bases. V was clipped by 4 bases and J by 3 bases; unmatched bases: 9. The V gene's germline CDR1 is SGHRS and CDR2 YFSETQ. The CDR3 runs to 15 residues. The CDR3 coding sequence is TGCGCCAGCAGCATAATGGCTAGCGGAGAAGAGACCCAGTACTTC. Amino acids: CASSIMASGEETQYF.

The J gene is TRBJ2-5, the V gene TRBV10-3; 11 positions agree with TRBD1. V shed 5 bases and J 3 bases; nucleotides not matched to a gene: 11. CDR1 ENHRY and CDR2 SYGVKD come from the germline V gene. The CDR3 runs to 17 residues. CDR3 sequence reads: CAISSGTGGSLKETQYF. DNA for the CDR3: TGTGCCATCAGTTCCGGGACAGGGGGTTCGTTAAAAGAGACCCAGTACTTC.

This sequence joins TRBV10-3 and TRBJ1-5, with 9 bases that match TRBD1. This CDR3 spans 15 amino acids. Germline assignment: CDR1 ENHRY and CDR2 SYGVKD. J lost 4 bases, V lost 3 bases, and 4 bases had no gene match. The CDR3 nucleotides read TGTGCCATCAGTGATCGACAGGGGGTGAATCAGCCCCAGCATTTT. Encoded protein: CAISDRQGVNQPQHF.

The J gene is TRBJ1-1, the V gene TRBV7-3; D possibly corresponds to TRBD1 (6 bases). The CDR3 length is 14 residues. The V and J ends lost 5 bases and 1 base respectively, with 11 bases between them. CDR1 is SGHTA, CDR2 FQGTGA, per germline. The CDR3 loop is CASSPETGNTEAFF. CDR3 bases: TGTGCCAGCAGCCCAGAGACAGGGAACACTGAAGCTTTCTTT.

For this clone: One end of the junction does not line up with germline, which may come from a read error. This chain links TRBV7-2 with TRBJ2-7; D gene ambiguous. Germline values: CDR1 SGHTA, CDR2 FQGNSA. The CDR3 extends over 14 amino acids. The CDR3 reads CASSLTQYLYGQYF. The CDR3 coding sequence is TGTGCCAGCAGTCTGACTCAGTACCTCTACGGGCAGTACTTC.

The chain combines TRBV5-1 with TRBJ2-1, with 11 bases fitting TRBD2. Trimming at V came to 3 bases and at J to 3 bases, leaving 2 bases not matched to a gene. The CDR3 runs 15 residues. The germline CDR1 and CDR2 sequences are SGHRS and YFSETQ. The CDR3 sequence: CASSSTSGIYNEQFF. The DNA for the CDR3 is TGCGCCAGCAGCTCGACTAGCGGGATCTACAATGAGCAGTTCTTC. Filled out from reference TRBV5-1 and TRBJ2-1, the complete variable domain reads KAGVTQTPRYLIKTRGQQVTLSCSPISGHRSVSWYQQTPGQGLQFLFEYFSETQRNKGNFPGRFSGRQFSNSRSEMNVSTLELGDSALYLCASSSTSGIYNEQFFGPGTRLTVL.

V and J are TRBV9 and TRBJ1-1; a weak D match, TRBD1 (5 bases). This CDR3 has 13 residues. V lost 1 base and J 1 base, leaving 5 bases between the germline ends. The V gene's germline CDR1 is SGDLS and CDR2 YYNGEE. CDR3 DNA: TGTGCCAGCAGCGTACAGGGGAACACTGAAGCTTTCTTT. Protein sequence: CASSVQGNTEAFF. Full variable domain (outside the CDR3, taken from reference TRBV9 and TRBJ1-1): DSGVTQTPKHLITATGQRVTLRCSPRSGDLSVYWYQQSLDQGLQFLIQYYNGEERAKGNILERFSAQQFPDLHSELNLSSLELGDSALYFCASSVQGNTEAFFGQGTRLTVV.

This chain joins TRBV7-6 and TRBJ2-1, with D unresolved. V was shortened by 3 bases and J by 1 base, with 13 bases between the two germline ends. This CDR3 contains 16 residues. Germline V gene data show CDR1 as SGHVS and CDR2 as FNYEAQ. The CDR3 nucleotides read TGTGCCAGCAGCTTTTCCCTGCTGAGTTCCTACAATGAGCAGTTCTTC. This translates into CASSFSLLSSYNEQFF. Filled out from reference TRBV7-6 and TRBJ2-1, the complete variable domain reads GAGVSQSPRYKVTKRGQDVALRCDPISGHVSLYWYRQALGQGPEFLTYFNYEAQQDKSGLPNDRFSAERPEGSISTLTIQRTEQRDSAMYRCASSFSLLSSYNEQFFGPGTRLTVL.

This chain links TRBV6-1 with TRBJ1-5, with 11 bases identical to TRBD1. This CDR3 region has 16 residues. CDR1 is MNHNS, CDR2 SASEGT, per germline. Losses at the gene ends were 1 base for V and 5 bases for J; bases not matched to a gene: 4. CDR3 DNA sequence: TGTGCCAGCAGTGAAGATGGGACAGGGGGTTATCAGCCCCAGCATTTT. This sequence encodes CASSEDGTGGYQPQHF.

The chain has TRBV18 and TRBJ2-5, with D possibly TRBD1 on 6 matching bases. CDR3 size: 15 residues. The ends were cut back, 1 base at V and 1 base at J, with 10 bases in the middle. Germline V lookup: CDR1 KGHSH, CDR2 LQKENI. CDR3 region: CASSPLGHVQETQYF. The CDR3 nucleotides are TGTGCCAGCTCACCACTGGGACACGTCCAAGAGACCCAGTACTTC.

This chain joins TRBV2 and TRBJ2-2; TRBD1 aligns across 7 bases. The CDR3 is made up of 15 amino acids. V lost 8 bases to trimming and J lost 0 bases; unmatched junction nucleotides: 6. Germline CDR1 SNHLY, CDR2 FYNNEI. CDR3 DNA: TGTGCCAGCCGAAGCACAGGGGCGAACACCGGGGAGCTGTTTTTT. Translation: CASRSTGANTGELFF.

The chain joins TRBV9 to TRBJ2-3; weak D call: TRBD1 (6 bases). The germline CDR1 and CDR2 sequences are SGDLS and YYNGEE. The CDR3 runs to 15 residues. Between the trimmed V and J ends, which lost 2 bases and 4 bases, there was a span of 14 bases. The CDR3 here is CASSVVKGVADTQYF. The CDR3 region has the DNA TGTGCCAGCAGCGTCGTCAAGGGGGTGGCAGATACGCAGTATTTT.

This chain links TRBV28 with TRBJ2-3; TRBD2 matches 10 bases. The germline CDR1 and CDR2 sequences are MDHEN and SYDVKM. This CDR3 spans 16 amino acids. Germline trimming cut 6 bases from V and 8 bases from J; bases unmatched to any gene: 14. The CDR3 DNA is TGTGCCAGCAGCCGGGGCTTAGCGGGGGGCCAGGGTACGCAGTATTTT. Translation: CASSRGLAGGQGTQYF.

V is TRBV28 and J is TRBJ2-5; 7 nucleotides align to TRBD1. CDR1 and CDR2 from the germline V gene are MDHEN and SYDVKM. Trimming at V came to 5 bases and at J to 0 bases, leaving 3 bases not matched to a gene. The CDR3 extends over 14 amino acids. CDR3 DNA sequence: TGTGCCAGCAGTAGCAGGGGGAACCAAGAGACCCAGTACTTC. It specifies CASSSRGNQETQYF.

The rearrangement joins TRBV5-5 to TRBJ2-3; tentative D call: TRBD1 (5 bases). This CDR3 has 16 amino acids. V lost 0 bases and J 6 bases, leaving 17 bases between the germline ends. Per the germline V gene, CDR1 is SGHKS and CDR2 is YYEKEE (reference sequence). DNA for the CDR3: TGTGCCAGCAGCTTGGTAGACGCCACCCCAGGGGATACGCAGTATTTT. Its translation is CASSLVDATPGDTQYF.

J is TRBJ2-1 and V is TRBV11-3; D not resolved. The length of the CDR3 is 13 residues. The germline V gene has CDR1 SGHNT and CDR2 YENEEA. V was clipped by 4 bases and J by 5 bases, with 9 bases between them. For the CDR3, the DNA is TGTGCCAGCAGCTCCCCTATAGACAATGAGCAGTTCTTC. Its translation: CASSSPIDNEQFF.

V gene TRBV27 combines with J gene TRBJ2-3; 9 nucleotides match TRBD2. V lost 6 bases, J lost 1 base, and 2 bases stayed unmatched. CDR1 is MNHEY and CDR2 is SMNVEV in the germline V gene (reference sequence). The CDR3 has 14 residues. This chain's CDR3 is CASRRGGGTDTQYF. In nucleotides, the CDR3 is TGTGCCAGCAGGCGGGGGGGAGGCACAGATACGCAGTATTTT.

The V and J genes are TRBV27 and TRBJ2-2; possible D gene TRBD2, 6 bases. Trimming shortened V by 2 bases and J by 0 bases, and 10 bases separated the two germline ends. In germline, CDR1 is MNHEY, CDR2 SMNVEV (reference sequence). The CDR3 is 16 amino acids. The DNA for the CDR3 is TGTGCCAGCAGTTTACGGTGGACTACGAACACCGGGGAGCTGTTTTTT. Amino acids: CASSLRWTTNTGELFF.

The chain uses TRBV6-1 and TRBJ1-4; D is unclear. Per germline, CDR1 MNHNS and CDR2 SASEGT. V was pared by 6 bases and J by 6 bases, with 11 bases between. CDR3 length: 13 residues. CDR3 residues: CASSRQLDEKLFF. For the CDR3, the DNA is TGTGCCAGCAGCCGACAACTGGATGAAAAACTGTTTTTT.

V gene TRBV29-1 combines with J gene TRBJ1-4; TRBD1 aligns across 10 bases. CDR1 is SQVTM, CDR2 ANQGSEA, per germline. The V gene end was trimmed by 7 bases and the J gene end by 5 bases; junction bases not matched to a gene: 4. The CDR3 sequence is 13 residues long. This CDR3 is CSGLDRGNEKLFF. CDR3 bases: TGCAGCGGCCTGGACAGGGGGAATGAAAAACTGTTTTTT.

This rearrangement joins TRBV30 to TRBJ1-2; 7 bases align to TRBD1. Germline trimming cut 6 bases from V and 8 bases from J; bases unmatched to any gene: 15. CDR3 size: 14 residues. Germline values: CDR1 GTSNPN, CDR2 SVGIG (reference sequence). This CDR3 reads CACPGTVLSGGYTF. The CDR3 DNA reads as TGTGCCTGCCCCGGGACAGTTCTATCGGGGGGCTACACCTTC.

V and J are TRBV28 and TRBJ2-5; TRBD2 matches at 10 bases. Near its end, the DNA agrees better with TRBJ2-7, so the J call may be wrong. Germline V gene data show CDR1 as MDHEN and CDR2 as SYDVKM. CDR3 size: 16 residues. The CDR3 nucleotides are TGTGCCAGCAGTTACTCACTAGCGGGACAAGTATACGAGCAGTACTTC. Translating gives CASSYSLAGQVYEQYF.

On this clone: One end of the junction fails to match germline, which may point to a read error. Other DNA sequences in this sample translate to the same CDR3. J is TRBJ1-4 and V is TRBV5-4, with D hard to call. Germline V gene data show CDR1 as SGHNT and CDR2 as YYREEE (reference sequence). The CDR3 runs to 15 residues. CDR3 loop: CASSLAGRTNEKLFF. In DNA form, the CDR3 reads TGTGCCAGCAGCTTGGCGGGGAGGACTAATGAAAAGCTGTTTTTT.

The J gene is TRBJ1-1, the V gene TRBV18; D unclear. This CDR3 comprises 15 residues. The V end lost 0 bases, the J end lost 7 bases, and 15 bases lay between the germline ends. Germline assignment: CDR1 KGHSH and CDR2 LQKENI. The CDR3 nucleotides are TGTGCCAGCTCACCACCCAGTTCGGGAGAAATTGAAGCTTTCTTT. Translating gives CASSPPSSGEIEAFF.

This clone was observed a single time. The chain is built from TRBV19 and TRBJ2-5; TRBD1 matches at 10 bases. Germline V CDR1 and CDR2: LNHDA, SQIVND (reference sequence). The length of the CDR3 is 15 residues. V shed 5 bases, J shed 3 bases, and the junction held 6 bases outside the gene matches. The CDR3 reads CASSSPGTGEETQYF. CDR3 bases: TGTGCCAGTAGTTCCCCCGGGACAGGGGAAGAGACCCAGTACTTC. The entire variable domain, with the rest obtained from reference TRBV19 and TRBJ2-5, is as follows: DGGITQSPKYLFRKEGQNVTLSCEQNLNHDAMYWYRQDPGQGLRLIYYSQIVNDFQKGDIAEGYSVSREKKESFPLTVTSAQKNPTAFYLCASSSPGTGEETQYFGPGTRLLVL.

This chain's CDR3 is CASSLRGAATYEQYF. Here the CDR3 DNA reads TGTGCCAGCAGTTTGAGAGGAGCGGCAACCTACGAGCAGTACTTC. The chain uses TRBV28 and TRBJ2-7; possibly TRBD2 for D (5 bases). V was shortened by 3 bases and J by 2 bases, with 14 bases between the two germline ends. Germline V CDR1 and CDR2: MDHEN, SYDVKM. The CDR3 spans 15 residues.

This chain joins TRBV6-5 and TRBJ1-1; the D is unclear. This CDR3 has 12 residues. V lost 6 bases, J lost 7 bases, and 12 bases lay in between. CDR1 is MNHEY and CDR2 is SVGAGI in the germline V gene. The CDR3 region is CASRRGRGEAFF. The CDR3 nucleotides are TGTGCCAGCAGGCGAGGACGGGGTGAAGCTTTCTTT.